This T cell receptor (beta chain) was documented in a study of blood T cell repertoires in COVID-19. Study overall: Samples came from the United States, Italy and Spain, spanning acute and convalescent COVID-19. Nucleic acid was either cDNA or gDNA, and it came from T cells, B-cell-depleted T cells, or PBMCs.

Seattle cases were enrolled at active infection and followed longitudinally. V lost 2 bases to trimming and J lost 4 bases, with 14 bases between them. The CDR3 totals 16 residues. Germline CDR1 is SGHTA and CDR2 is FQGNSA. Sequencing was performed with immunoSEQ multiplex PCR; in TCRdb, only in-frame clones are kept and a portion is missing. The sample consists of roughly 440,000 clones, about nine tenths of them appearing once. V usage is TRBV7-2 and J usage is TRBJ2-2, with D possibly matching TRBD1 (5 bases). The source material was peripheral blood. The origin of this receptor is a woman aged 45-59 years with COVID-19, enrolled during active disease. The CDR3 sequence is CASSLLPLQGTGELFF. CDR3 in DNA: TGTGCCAGCAGCTTACTTCCCCTCCAGGGCACCGGGGAGCTGTTTTTT.